Below are 5 T cell receptor beta chains sequenced from a single sample in a study of blood T cells in healthy people across ages. Then a second PCR, running roughly 6 to 11 cycles, was carried out with a sample-barcoded 5' primer and a J-beta primer mix. TCRdb ran MiXCR on the 5' RACE reads and lists one entry per CDR3 protein. Among 700,000 to 850,000 distinct CDR3 sequences, under 40% were seen once, and the ten largest hold 10% to 15%. Sequencing was done on a sample of blood. The receptors originated from a man younger than 30 in good health.

V is TRBV4-3 and J is TRBJ2-5; TRBD1 might be the D (6 bases). The CDR3 covers 18 residues. Per germline, CDR1 LGHNA and CDR2 YSLEER. Trimming removed 0 bases from V and 5 bases from J, with 22 bases in between. CDR3: CASSQDLGQGTFGETQYF. Here the CDR3 DNA reads TGCGCCAGCAGCCAAGATCTAGGGCAGGGGACCTTCGGGGAGACCCAGTACTTC.

In this sample, this clonotype turned up a few times. V is TRBV6-5 and J is TRBJ2-5; the D gene could be TRBD1 or TRBD2 (5 bases each). The CDR3 runs 15 residues. Germline-derived CDR1 and CDR2 are MNHEY and SVGAGI. V lost 6 bases and J lost 11, with 25 bases in between. CDR3 sequence reads: CASRSRDGSYNEQYF. The CDR3 DNA reads TGTGCCAGCAGAAGCCGGGACGGTAGCTACAATGAGCAGTACTTC.

Many counts were recorded for this clonotype. The chain uses TRBV29-1 and TRBJ1-2; the match to TRBD1 covers 9 bases. Germline V gene lookup returns CDR1 SQVTM and CDR2 ANQGSEA. CDR3 length: 15 amino acids. V dropped 4 bases and J dropped 6; count of bases not matched to a gene: 12. CDR3 DNA: TGCAGCGTTGGACGTGGACAGGGGCAGGGGGATGGCTACACCTTC. Amino acids: CSVGRGQGQGDGYTF.

This clonotype was found many times. This chain links TRBV6-6 with TRBJ1-2; D is ambiguous. Germline V gene sequence: CDR1 MNHNY, CDR2 SVGAGI (reference sequence). This CDR3 contains 13 residues. V lost 5 bases to trimming and J lost 4 bases, with 11 bases between them. CDR3 loop: CASSHDMRYGYTF. The CDR3, as DNA: TGTGCCAGCAGTCATGACATGCGCTATGGCTACACCTTC.

This clonotype has a count of ten or more. V is TRBV7-3 and J is TRBJ2-1; D uncertain. Germline values: CDR1 SGHTA, CDR2 FQGTGA. V was clipped by 6 bases and J by 5 bases, with 11 bases between them. The CDR3 totals 13 residues. For the CDR3, the DNA is TGTGCCAGCAGGGGAACGGGCCACAATGAGCAGTTCTTC. It is translated as CASRGTGHNEQFF.